Below, 17 T cell receptor beta chains from the same sample are listed, as sequenced in a study of blood T cell repertoires in COVID-19. Sequencing was performed with immunoSEQ multiplex PCR; in TCRdb, only in-frame clones are kept and a portion is missing. The sample has more than 300,000 clones; 89% are singletons. Sequencing input: peripheral blood. The receptors here all came from a man aged 18 to 30 who had recovered from COVID-19.

This chain uses TRBV7-9 with TRBJ1-2; tentatively, D is TRBD1 (5 bases). V lost 5 bases to trimming and J lost 0 bases, with 19 bases between them. The V gene's germline CDR1 is SEHNR and CDR2 FQNEAQ (reference sequence). This CDR3 region has 17 residues. CDR3 DNA: TGTGCCAGCAGCATACTCTATTCCCAGGGTACTAACTATGGCTACACCTTC. Translated: CASSILYSQGTNYGYTF.

Points on this clone: Other DNA sequences of this sample code for an identical CDR3. The chain uses TRBV19 and TRBJ2-2; D gene ambiguous. Germline CDR1 reads LNHDA; CDR2 reads SQIVND (reference sequence). V lost 5 bases and J 3 bases, leaving 4 bases between the germline ends. The CDR3 is 12 residues long. The CDR3 bases are TGTGCCAGTAGTCCTTACACCGGGGAGCTGTTTTTT. Translated, it gives CASSPYTGELFF. The full variable domain, in which reference TRBV19 and TRBJ2-2 provide the parts outside the CDR3, is DGGITQSPKYLFRKEGQNVTLSCEQNLNHDAMYWYRQDPGQGLRLIYYSQIVNDFQKGDIAEGYSVSREKKESFPLTVTSAQKNPTAFYLCASSPYTGELFFGEGSRLTVL.

V usage is TRBV18 and J usage is TRBJ1-2; D is unresolved. CDR1 and CDR2 (germline): KGHSH, LQKENI. V lost 3 bases to trimming and J lost 3 bases, with 14 bases between them. The CDR3 sequence is 15 residues long. CDR3 protein: CASSPPATVHYGYTF. DNA for the CDR3: TGTGCCAGCTCACCGCCTGCAACAGTTCACTATGGCTACACCTTC.

The CDR3 reads CASSFEYLKDTQYF. The CDR3 nucleotides are TGTGCCAGCAGCTTTGAGTACTTAAAAGATACGCAGTATTTT. The gene calls are TRBV5-4 and TRBJ2-3; D remains unclear. Between the trimmed V and J ends, which lost 2 bases and 5 bases, there was a span of 12 bases. CDR3 size: 14 residues. Germline V CDR1 and CDR2: SGHNT, YYREEE (reference sequence). The full variable domain, its missing parts supplied by reference TRBV5-4 and TRBJ2-3, is ETGVTQSPTHLIKTRGQQVTLRCSSQSGHNTVSWYQQALGQGPQFIFQYYREEENGRGNFPPRFSGLQFPNYSSELNVNALELDDSALYLCASSFEYLKDTQYFGPGTRLTVL.

The J gene is TRBJ2-7, the V gene TRBV4-3; 7 bases are a match to TRBD2. The junction had 7 bases not matched to a gene; V was cut back by 0 bases and J by 2 bases. The V gene's germline CDR1 is LGHNA and CDR2 YSLEER. CDR3 length equals 16 residues. Written as DNA, the CDR3 is TGCGCCAGCAGCCAAGATATGGGGGGACTAACCTACGAGCAGTACTTC. It translates to CASSQDMGGLTYEQYF.

The V and J genes are TRBV27 and TRBJ2-7; maybe TRBD1 (6 bases). This CDR3 is built from 12 residues. Per the germline V gene, CDR1 is MNHEY and CDR2 is SMNVEV (reference sequence). V was shortened by 7 bases and J by 6 bases, with 13 bases between the two germline ends. The CDR3 DNA reads as TGTGCCAGCACCTCTGTCAGGGGCGAGCAGTACTTC. Protein: CASTSVRGEQYF.

The chain is built from TRBV7-6 and TRBJ1-1; no firm D call. The CDR3 is made up of 16 amino acids. Germline V gives CDR1 SGHVS, CDR2 FNYEAQ. Trimming cost V 1 base and J 0 bases, with 12 bases left between them. Here the CDR3 reads CASSLVEGQLNTEAFF. The CDR3 DNA reads as TGTGCCAGCAGCTTAGTTGAGGGTCAATTGAACACTGAAGCTTTCTTT.

Written as DNA, the CDR3 is TGTGCCAGCAGCGCCGACTCCTCGGGAACAGAGAAAGAGACCCAGTACTTC. Protein sequence: CASSADSSGTEKETQYF. The gene calls are TRBV9 and TRBJ2-5, with D possibly TRBD2 on 5 matching bases. The germline V gene encodes CDR1 SGDLS and CDR2 YYNGEE. The CDR3 is made up of 17 amino acids. V gave up 3 bases and J gave up 3 bases, with 21 bases separating them.

The CDR3 region is CASSSGLADVNEQFF. DNA of the CDR3: TGTGCCAGCAGTTCGGGACTAGCGGACGTTAATGAGCAGTTCTTC. The V call is TRBV27, the J call TRBJ2-1, with 11 bases that match TRBD2. Germline CDR1 MNHEY, CDR2 SMNVEV (reference sequence). V lost 4 bases, J lost 7 bases, and 6 bases stayed unmatched. CDR3 size: 15 residues.

The V call is TRBV27, the J call TRBJ1-2; 8 bases are a match to TRBD1. CDR3 length equals 16 residues. Germline V CDR1 and CDR2: MNHEY, SMNVEV (reference sequence). V lost 1 base to trimming and J lost 4 bases; unmatched junction nucleotides: 8. The CDR3 reads CASSLYPTGVGYGYTF. In DNA form, the CDR3 reads TGTGCCAGCAGTTTATACCCGACAGGGGTAGGCTATGGCTACACCTTC.

The chain recombines TRBV4-2 with TRBJ2-3; 11 bases line up with TRBD2. This CDR3 spans 17 amino acids. Trimming removed 0 bases from V and 8 bases from J; junction bases left unmatched: 10. In germline, CDR1 is LGHNA, CDR2 YNFKEQ. This chain's CDR3 is CASSQEIAGGPRGTQYF. CDR3 nucleotides: TGTGCCAGCAGCCAAGAAATAGCGGGGGGGCCGCGGGGTACGCAGTATTTT.

This chain joins TRBV5-1 and TRBJ2-1; D unresolved. Per the germline V gene, CDR1 is SGHRS and CDR2 is YFSETQ. The CDR3 runs to 15 residues. V was clipped by 0 bases and J by 2 bases, with 9 bases between them. Here the CDR3 reads CASSLGGLPYNEQFF. The CDR3 DNA sequence: TGCGCCAGCAGCTTGGGAGGTCTACCCTACAATGAGCAGTTCTTC.

The chain has TRBV29-1 and TRBJ2-7; TRBD1 might be the D (6 bases). The CDR3 has 12 residues. Germline V lookup: CDR1 SQVTM, CDR2 ANQGSEA. Trimming left V 2 bases short and J 6 bases short, with 11 bases between. CDR3 amino acids: CSVERTVGEQYF. CDR3 in DNA: TGCAGCGTTGAACGGACAGTCGGCGAGCAGTACTTC.

The V call is TRBV18, the J call TRBJ1-4; no firm D call. Germline V gene lookup returns CDR1 KGHSH and CDR2 LQKENI. The CDR3 consists of 13 residues. Between the trimmed V and J ends, which lost 6 bases and 10 bases, there was a span of 15 bases. CDR3 protein: CASSRNEAGKLFF. The CDR3 DNA reads as TGTGCCAGCTCGAGGAATGAAGCCGGAAAACTGTTTTTT.

The J gene is TRBJ1-4, the V gene TRBV5-1; a weak D match, TRBD1 (5 bases). CDR3 length: 19 residues. Deletions cut 0 bases from V and 9 bases from J, with 27 bases between. CDR1 is SGHRS and CDR2 is YFSETQ in the germline V gene. The CDR3 DNA reads as TGCGCCAGCAGCTTGGCTTCCGGGGGAGGGGCCGAACGTACCCAAAAACTGTTTTTT. This codes for CASSLASGGGAERTQKLFF.

The V and J genes are TRBV10-3 and TRBJ1-5, with a possible D match to TRBD1 (6 bases). V dropped 6 bases and J dropped 5 bases, with 17 bases sitting between them. CDR1 and CDR2 (germline): ENHRY, SYGVKD. The CDR3 runs 15 residues. The CDR3 DNA is TGTGCCATCAGGGCAGGGGTCAGGGCCGATCAGCCCCAGCATTTT. It is translated as CAIRAGVRADQPQHF.

The V and J genes are TRBV9 and TRBJ2-5; the D gene is possibly TRBD1 (6 bases). Trimming removed 0 bases from V and 1 base from J, with 13 bases in between. The germline CDR1 and CDR2 sequences are SGDLS and YYNGEE. This CDR3 is built from 16 residues. The DNA of the CDR3 is TGTGCCAGCAGCGTAGGAGGGGGTTCATTCCAAGAGACCCAGTACTTC. Amino acid sequence: CASSVGGGSFQETQYF.